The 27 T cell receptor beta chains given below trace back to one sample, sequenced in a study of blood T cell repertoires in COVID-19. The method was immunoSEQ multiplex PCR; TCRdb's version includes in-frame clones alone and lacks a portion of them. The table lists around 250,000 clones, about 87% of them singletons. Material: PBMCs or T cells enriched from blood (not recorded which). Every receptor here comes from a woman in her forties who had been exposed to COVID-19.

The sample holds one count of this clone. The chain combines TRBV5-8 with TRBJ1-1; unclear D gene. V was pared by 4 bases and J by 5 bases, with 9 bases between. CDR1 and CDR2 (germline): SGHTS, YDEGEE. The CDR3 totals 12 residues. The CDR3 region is CASSTYRTEAFF. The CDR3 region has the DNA TGTGCCAGCAGCACTTACAGAACTGAAGCTTTCTTT.

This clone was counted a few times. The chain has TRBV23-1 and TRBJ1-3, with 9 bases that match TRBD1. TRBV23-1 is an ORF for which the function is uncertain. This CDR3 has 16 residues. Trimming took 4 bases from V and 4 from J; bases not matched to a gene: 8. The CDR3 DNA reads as TGCGCCAGCAGTCTAAGAGACAGGGGGGCAGGAAACACCATATATTTT. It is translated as CASSLRDRGAGNTIYF.

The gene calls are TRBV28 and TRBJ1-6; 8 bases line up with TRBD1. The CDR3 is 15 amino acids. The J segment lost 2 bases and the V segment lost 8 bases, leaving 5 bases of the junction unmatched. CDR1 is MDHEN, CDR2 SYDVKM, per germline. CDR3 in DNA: TGTGCCAGCCAGGGGGCGAGCACCTATAATTCACCCCTCCACTTT. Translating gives CASQGASTYNSPLHF.

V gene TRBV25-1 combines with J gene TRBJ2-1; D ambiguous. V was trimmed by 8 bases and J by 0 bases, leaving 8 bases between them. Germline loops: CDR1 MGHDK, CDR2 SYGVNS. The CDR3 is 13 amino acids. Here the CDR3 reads CASLSSSYNEQFF. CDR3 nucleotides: TGTGCCAGCCTGAGTAGCTCCTACAATGAGCAGTTCTTC.

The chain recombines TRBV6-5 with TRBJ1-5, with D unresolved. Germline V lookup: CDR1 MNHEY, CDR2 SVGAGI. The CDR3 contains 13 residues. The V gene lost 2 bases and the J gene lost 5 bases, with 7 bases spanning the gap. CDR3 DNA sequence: TGTGCCAGCAGTTACGTAACACATCAGCCCCAGCATTTT. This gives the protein CASSYVTHQPQHF.

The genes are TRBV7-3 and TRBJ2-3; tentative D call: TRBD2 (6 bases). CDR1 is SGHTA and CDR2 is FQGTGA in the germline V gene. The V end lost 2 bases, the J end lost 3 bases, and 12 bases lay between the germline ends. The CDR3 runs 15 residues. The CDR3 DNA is TGTGCCAGCAGCTTAGAGCCTAGCGAGACAGATACGCAGTATTTT. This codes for CASSLEPSETDTQYF.

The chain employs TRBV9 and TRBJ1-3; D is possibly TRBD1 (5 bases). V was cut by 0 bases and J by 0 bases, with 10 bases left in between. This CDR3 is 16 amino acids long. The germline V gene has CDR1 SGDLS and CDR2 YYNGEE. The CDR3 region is CASSVDGGFSGNTIYF. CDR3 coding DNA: TGTGCCAGCAGCGTAGATGGGGGGTTCTCTGGAAACACCATATATTTT.

The CDR3 nucleotides read TGTGCCAGCAGCCAAAACAGGGGGAACACTGAAGCTTTCTTT. This translates into CASSQNRGNTEAFF. The chain recombines TRBV3-1 (or the pseudogene TRBV3-2) with TRBJ1-1; 7 nucleotides align to TRBD1. Germline assignment: CDR1 LGHDT and CDR2 YNNKEL (reference sequence). Trimming took 2 bases from V and 1 from J; bases not matched to a gene: 1. This CDR3 comprises 14 residues.

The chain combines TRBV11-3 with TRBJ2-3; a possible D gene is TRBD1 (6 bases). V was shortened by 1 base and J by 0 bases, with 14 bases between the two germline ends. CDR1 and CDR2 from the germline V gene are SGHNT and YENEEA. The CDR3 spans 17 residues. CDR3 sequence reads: CASSLGQAISSTDTQYF. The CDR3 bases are TGTGCCAGCAGCTTAGGACAGGCGATTTCCAGCACAGATACGCAGTATTTT.

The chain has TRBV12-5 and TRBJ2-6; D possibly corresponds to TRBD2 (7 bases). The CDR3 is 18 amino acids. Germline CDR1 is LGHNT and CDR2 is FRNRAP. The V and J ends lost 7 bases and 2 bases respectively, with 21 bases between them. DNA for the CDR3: TGTGCTAGTGTCCAGCGGGGCTGGGGGCGGGCTGGGGCCAACGTCCTGACTTTC. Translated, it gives CASVQRGWGRAGANVLTF.

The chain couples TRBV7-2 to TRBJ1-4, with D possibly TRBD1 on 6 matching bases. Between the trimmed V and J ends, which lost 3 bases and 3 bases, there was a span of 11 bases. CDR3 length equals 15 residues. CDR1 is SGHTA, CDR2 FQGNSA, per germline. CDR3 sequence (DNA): TGTGCCAGCAGCTTTTATCAGGGGCCTAATGAAAAACTGTTTTTT. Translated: CASSFYQGPNEKLFF.

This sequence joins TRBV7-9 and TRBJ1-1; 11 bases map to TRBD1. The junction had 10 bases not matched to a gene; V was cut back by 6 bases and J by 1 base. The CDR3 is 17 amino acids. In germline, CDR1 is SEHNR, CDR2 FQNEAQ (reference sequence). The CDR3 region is CASSRDRGIKANTEAFF. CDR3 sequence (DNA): TGTGCCAGCAGTCGGGACAGGGGGATCAAGGCGAACACTGAAGCTTTCTTT.

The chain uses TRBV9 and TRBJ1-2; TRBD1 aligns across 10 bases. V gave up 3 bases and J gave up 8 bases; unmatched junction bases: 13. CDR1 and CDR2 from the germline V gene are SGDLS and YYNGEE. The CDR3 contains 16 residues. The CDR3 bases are TGTGCCAGCAGCGGACGCAGCGACAGGGGGCGCGAAGGCTACACCTTC. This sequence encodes CASSGRSDRGREGYTF.

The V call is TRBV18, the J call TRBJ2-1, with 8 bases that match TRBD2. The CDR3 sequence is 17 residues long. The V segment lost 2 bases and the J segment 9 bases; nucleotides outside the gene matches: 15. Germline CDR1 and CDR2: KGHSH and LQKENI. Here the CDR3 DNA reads TGTGCCAGCTCACCAAAGGCGTCCGGGACTAGAGGGTTTGAGCAGTTCTTC. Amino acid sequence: CASSPKASGTRGFEQFF.

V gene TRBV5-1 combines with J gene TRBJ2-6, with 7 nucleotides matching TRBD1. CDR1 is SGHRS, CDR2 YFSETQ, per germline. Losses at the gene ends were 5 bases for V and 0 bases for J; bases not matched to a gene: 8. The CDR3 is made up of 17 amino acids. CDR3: CASSPWGQISGANVLTF. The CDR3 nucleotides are TGCGCCAGCAGTCCGTGGGGACAGATCTCTGGGGCCAACGTCCTGACTTTC. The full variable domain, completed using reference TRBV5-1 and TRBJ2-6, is KAGVTQTPRYLIKTRGQQVTLSCSPISGHRSVSWYQQTPGQGLQFLFEYFSETQRNKGNFPGRFSGRQFSNSRSEMNVSTLELGDSALYLCASSPWGQISGANVLTFGAGSRLTVL.

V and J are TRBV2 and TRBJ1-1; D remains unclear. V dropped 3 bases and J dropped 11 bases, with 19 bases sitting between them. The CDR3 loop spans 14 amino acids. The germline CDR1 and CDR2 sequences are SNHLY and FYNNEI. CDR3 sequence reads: CASSDIGRIESAFF. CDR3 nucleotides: TGTGCCAGCAGTGACATAGGGAGGATAGAGTCGGCTTTCTTT.

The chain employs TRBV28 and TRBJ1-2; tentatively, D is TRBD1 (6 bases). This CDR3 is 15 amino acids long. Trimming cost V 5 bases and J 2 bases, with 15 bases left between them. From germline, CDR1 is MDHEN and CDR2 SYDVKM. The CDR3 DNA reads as TGTGCCAGCAGTGCCGGACAGATTCTAAACTATGGCTACACCTTC. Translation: CASSAGQILNYGYTF.

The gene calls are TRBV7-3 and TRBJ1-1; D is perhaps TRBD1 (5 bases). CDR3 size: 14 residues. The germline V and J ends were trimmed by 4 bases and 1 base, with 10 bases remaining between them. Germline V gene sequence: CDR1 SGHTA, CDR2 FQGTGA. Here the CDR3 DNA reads TGTGCCAGCAGCTCCGTCGGACAGAACACTGAAGCTTTCTTT. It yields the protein CASSSVGQNTEAFF.

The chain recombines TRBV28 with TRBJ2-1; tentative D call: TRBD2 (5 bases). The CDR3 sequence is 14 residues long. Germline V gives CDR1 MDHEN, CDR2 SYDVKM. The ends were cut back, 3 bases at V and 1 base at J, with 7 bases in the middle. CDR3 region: CASSFGVSYNEQFF. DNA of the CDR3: TGTGCCAGCAGTTTCGGGGTTTCCTACAATGAGCAGTTCTTC.

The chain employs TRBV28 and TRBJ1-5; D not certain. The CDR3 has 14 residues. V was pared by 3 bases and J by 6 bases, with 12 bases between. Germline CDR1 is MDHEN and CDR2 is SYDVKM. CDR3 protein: CASSFELHGQPQHF. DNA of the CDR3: TGTGCCAGCAGTTTCGAGCTCCATGGTCAGCCCCAGCATTTT. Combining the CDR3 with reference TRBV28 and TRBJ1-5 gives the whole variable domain DVKVTQSSRYLVKRTGEKVFLECVQDMDHENMFWYRQDPGLGLRLIYFSYDVKMKEKGDIPEGYSVSREKKERFSLILESASTNQTSMYLCASSFELHGQPQHFGDGTRLSIL.

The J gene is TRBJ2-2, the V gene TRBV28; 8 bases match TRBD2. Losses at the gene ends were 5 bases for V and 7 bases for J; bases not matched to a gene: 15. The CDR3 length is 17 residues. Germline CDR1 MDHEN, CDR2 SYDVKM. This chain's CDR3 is CASSHLKASGRNGELFF. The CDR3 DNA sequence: TGTGCCAGCAGTCACCTTAAAGCTAGCGGGCGGAACGGGGAGCTGTTTTTT.

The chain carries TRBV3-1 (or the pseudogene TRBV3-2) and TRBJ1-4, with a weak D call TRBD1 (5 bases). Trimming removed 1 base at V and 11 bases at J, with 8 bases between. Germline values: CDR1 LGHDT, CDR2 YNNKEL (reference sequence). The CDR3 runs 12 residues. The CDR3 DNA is TGTGCCAGCAGCCAAGGTGGGGGGAAACTGTTTTTT. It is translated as CASSQGGGKLFF.

CDR3 DNA: TGTGCCAGCTCACGGGGACAGGGGGACACTGAAGCTTTCTTT. This gives the protein CASSRGQGDTEAFF. The chain joins TRBV18 to TRBJ1-1; 11 bases line up with TRBD1. This CDR3 region has 14 residues. V dropped 4 bases and J dropped 3; count of bases not matched to a gene: 1. From germline, CDR1 is KGHSH and CDR2 LQKENI.

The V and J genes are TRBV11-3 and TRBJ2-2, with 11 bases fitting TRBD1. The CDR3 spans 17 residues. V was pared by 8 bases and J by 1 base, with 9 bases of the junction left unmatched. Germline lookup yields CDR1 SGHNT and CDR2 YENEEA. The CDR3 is CASAGQGAAWNTGELFF. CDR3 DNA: TGTGCCAGCGCCGGACAGGGGGCGGCATGGAACACCGGGGAGCTGTTTTTT. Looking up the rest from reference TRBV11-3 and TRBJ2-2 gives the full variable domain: EAGVVQSPRYKIIEKKQPVAFWCNPISGHNTLYWYLQNLGQGPELLIRYENEEAVDDSQLPKDRFSAERLKGVDSTLKIQPAELGDSAVYLCASAGQGAAWNTGELFFGEGSRLTVL.

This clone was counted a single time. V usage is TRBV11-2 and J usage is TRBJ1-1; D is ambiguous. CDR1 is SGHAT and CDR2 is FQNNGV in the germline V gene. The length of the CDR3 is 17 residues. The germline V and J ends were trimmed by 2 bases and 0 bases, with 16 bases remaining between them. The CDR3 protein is CASSLFQYSLVNTEAFF. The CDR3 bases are TGTGCCAGCAGCTTATTTCAATACAGCCTCGTGAACACTGAAGCTTTCTTT.

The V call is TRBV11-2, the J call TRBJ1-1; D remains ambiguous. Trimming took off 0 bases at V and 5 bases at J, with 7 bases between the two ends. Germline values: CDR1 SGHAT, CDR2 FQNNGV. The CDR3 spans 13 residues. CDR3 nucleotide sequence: TGTGCCAGCAGCTTAGAGATGCGGACTGAAGCTTTCTTT. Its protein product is CASSLEMRTEAFF.

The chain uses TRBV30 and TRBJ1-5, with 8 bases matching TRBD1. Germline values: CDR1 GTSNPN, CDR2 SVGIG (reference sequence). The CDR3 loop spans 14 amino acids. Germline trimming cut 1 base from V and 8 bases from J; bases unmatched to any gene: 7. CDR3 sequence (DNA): TGTGCCTGGAGTGCAGGGGGCGGGGGAGAGCCCCAGCATTTT. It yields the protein CAWSAGGGGEPQHF. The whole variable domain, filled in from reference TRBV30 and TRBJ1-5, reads SQTIHQWPATLVQPVGSPLSLECTVEGTSNPNLYWYRQAAGRGLQLLFYSVGIGQISSEVPQNLSASRPQDRQFILSSKKLLLSDSGFYLCAWSAGGGGEPQHFGDGTRLSIL.